The text below deals with one T cell receptor beta chain. Its antigen is not identified. This sample is drawn from a study of cytomegalovirus exposure and HLA in healthy donors. Study-wide findings and caveats: In a later analysis, a missense DCLRE1C variant was linked to TCR beta V- and J-gene trimming. Among the CMV-associated chains, a few were confirmed in vitro as specific for CMV antigens. Presence/absence analyses rested on an assumption that sequencing depth was roughly uniform across donors. Most TCRs appeared rarely, but some public TCRs recurred in many donors.

V was pared by 2 bases and J by 2 bases, with 15 bases between. This CDR3 comprises 16 residues. From germline, CDR1 is MGHRA and CDR2 YSYEKL. The PCR was carried out with 60 Vbeta primers and 13 Jbeta primers. Profiled with immunoSEQ multiplex PCR; TCRdb holds only in-frame clones, not every one. The sample consists of under 150,000 clones, 80% of them appearing once. Source material: PBMCs. The chain recombines TRBV4-1 with TRBJ1-1; D ambiguous. The origin of this receptor is a man aged 35 to 55 in good health and CMV-seropositive. The CDR3 sequence is CASSQPANSPNTEAFF. The CDR3, as DNA: TGCGCCAGCAGCCAACCCGCTAACTCCCCAAACACTGAAGCTTTCTTT.